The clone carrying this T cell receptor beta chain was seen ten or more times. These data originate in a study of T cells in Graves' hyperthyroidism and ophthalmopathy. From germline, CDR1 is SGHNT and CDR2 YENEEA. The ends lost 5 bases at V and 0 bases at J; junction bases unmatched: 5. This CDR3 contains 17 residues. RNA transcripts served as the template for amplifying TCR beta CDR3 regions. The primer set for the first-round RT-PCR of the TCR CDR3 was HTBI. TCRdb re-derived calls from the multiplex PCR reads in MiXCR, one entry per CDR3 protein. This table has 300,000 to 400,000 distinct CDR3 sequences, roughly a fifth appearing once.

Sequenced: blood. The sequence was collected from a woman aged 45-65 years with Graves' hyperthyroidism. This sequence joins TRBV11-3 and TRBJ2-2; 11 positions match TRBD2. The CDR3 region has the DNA TGTGCCAGCAGCCATCTAGCGGGGGGCGCGAACACCGGGGAGCTGTTTTTT. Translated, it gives CASSHLAGGANTGELFF. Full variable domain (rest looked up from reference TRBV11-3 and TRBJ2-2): EAGVVQSPRYKIIEKKQPVAFWCNPISGHNTLYWYLQNLGQGPELLIRYENEEAVDDSQLPKDRFSAERLKGVDSTLKIQPAELGDSAVYLCASSHLAGGANTGELFFGEGSRLTVL.